This T cell receptor beta chain was observed in a study of blood T cell repertoires in COVID-19. Background on the study: PBMCs, B-cell-depleted T cells, or T cells were the source of the cDNA or gDNA that made up the material.

In the study's own analysis: Amplification of reference gene primers provided the estimated nucleated cell counts. Produced via immunoSEQ multiplex PCR; TCRdb's table is partial and in-frame only. V and J calls and clone size are as listed in that table; D and trimming were resolved from the DNA. The data hold 200,000 to 250,000 clones, with around 80% observed a single time. Germline values: CDR1 MDHEN, CDR2 SYDVKM. The ends were cut back, 2 bases at V and 3 bases at J, with 5 bases in the middle. This CDR3 is built from 12 residues. Sequences were obtained from peripheral blood. The chain employs TRBV28 and TRBJ2-7, with D unclear. The clonotype originates from a woman aged 18 to 35 with acute or convalescent COVID-19. CDR3 DNA sequence: TGTGCCAGCAGTTTAGCGATCTACGAGCAGTACTTC. Its translation: CASSLAIYEQYF.